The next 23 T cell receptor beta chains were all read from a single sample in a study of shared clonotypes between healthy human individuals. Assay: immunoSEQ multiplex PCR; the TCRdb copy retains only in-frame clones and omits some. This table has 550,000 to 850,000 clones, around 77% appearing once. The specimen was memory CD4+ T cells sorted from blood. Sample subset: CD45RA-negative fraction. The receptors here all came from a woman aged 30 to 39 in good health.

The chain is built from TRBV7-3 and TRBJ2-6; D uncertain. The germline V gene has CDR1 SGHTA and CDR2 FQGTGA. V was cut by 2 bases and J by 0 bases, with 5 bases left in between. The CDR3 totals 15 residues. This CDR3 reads CASSLQNSGANVLTF. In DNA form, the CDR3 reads TGTGCCAGCAGCTTACAGAACTCTGGGGCCAACGTCCTGACTTTC.

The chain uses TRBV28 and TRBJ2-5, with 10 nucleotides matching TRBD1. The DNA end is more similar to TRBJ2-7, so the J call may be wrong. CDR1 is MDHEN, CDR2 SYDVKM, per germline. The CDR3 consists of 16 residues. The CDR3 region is CASSYVFGTGAYEQYF. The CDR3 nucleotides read TGTGCCAGCAGTTACGTCTTCGGGACAGGGGCCTACGAGCAGTACTTC.

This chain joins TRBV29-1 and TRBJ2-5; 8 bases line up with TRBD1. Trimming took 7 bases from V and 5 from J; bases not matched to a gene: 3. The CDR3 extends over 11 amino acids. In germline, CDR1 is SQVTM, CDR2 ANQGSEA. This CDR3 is CSAYRGETQYF. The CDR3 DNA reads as TGCAGCGCCTACAGGGGGGAGACCCAGTACTTC.

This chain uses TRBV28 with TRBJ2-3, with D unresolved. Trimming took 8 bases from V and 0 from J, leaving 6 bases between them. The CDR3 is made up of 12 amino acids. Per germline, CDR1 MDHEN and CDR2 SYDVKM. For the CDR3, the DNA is TGTGCCAGCGTCAGTAGCACAGATACGCAGTATTTT. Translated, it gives CASVSSTDTQYF.

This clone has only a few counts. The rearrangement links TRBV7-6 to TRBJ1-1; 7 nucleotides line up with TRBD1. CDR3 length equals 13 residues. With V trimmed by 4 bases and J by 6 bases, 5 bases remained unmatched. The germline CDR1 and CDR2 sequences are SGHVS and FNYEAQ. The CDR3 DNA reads TGTGCCAGCAGCTGGCGACAGGGAGCTGAAGCTTTCTTT. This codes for CASSWRQGAEAFF.

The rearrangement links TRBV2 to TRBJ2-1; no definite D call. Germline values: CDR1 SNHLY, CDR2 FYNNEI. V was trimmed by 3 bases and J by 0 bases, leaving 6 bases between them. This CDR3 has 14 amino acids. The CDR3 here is CASSDSLSYNEQFF. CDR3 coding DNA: TGTGCCAGCAGTGATAGTCTCTCCTACAATGAGCAGTTCTTC.

The CDR3 protein is CSVARTSGGTDTQYF. The CDR3, as DNA: TGCAGCGTTGCTAGGACTAGCGGGGGCACAGATACGCAGTATTTT. The chain uses TRBV29-1 and TRBJ2-3, with 12 bases aligning to TRBD2. Trimming removed 4 bases from V and 1 base from J; junction bases left unmatched: 3. This CDR3 has 15 residues. Germline CDR1 SQVTM, CDR2 ANQGSEA.

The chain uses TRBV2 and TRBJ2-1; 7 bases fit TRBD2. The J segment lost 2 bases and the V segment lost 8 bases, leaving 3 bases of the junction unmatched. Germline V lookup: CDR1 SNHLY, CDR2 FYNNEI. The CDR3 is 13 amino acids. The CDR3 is CASGRGTYNEQFF. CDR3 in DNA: TGTGCCAGCGGGAGGGGTACCTACAATGAGCAGTTCTTC. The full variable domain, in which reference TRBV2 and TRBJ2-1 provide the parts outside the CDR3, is EPEVTQTPSHQVTQMGQEVILRCVPISNHLYFYWYRQILGQKVEFLVSFYNNEISEKSEIFDDQFSVERPDGSNFTLKIRSTKLEDSAMYFCASGRGTYNEQFFGPGTRLTVL.

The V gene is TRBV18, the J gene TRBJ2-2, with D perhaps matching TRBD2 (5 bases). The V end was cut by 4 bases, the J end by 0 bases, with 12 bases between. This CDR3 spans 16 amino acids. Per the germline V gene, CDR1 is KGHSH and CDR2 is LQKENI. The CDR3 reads CASSREGSTNTGELFF. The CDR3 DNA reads TGTGCCAGCTCACGAGAGGGTTCTACGAACACCGGGGAGCTGTTTTTT.

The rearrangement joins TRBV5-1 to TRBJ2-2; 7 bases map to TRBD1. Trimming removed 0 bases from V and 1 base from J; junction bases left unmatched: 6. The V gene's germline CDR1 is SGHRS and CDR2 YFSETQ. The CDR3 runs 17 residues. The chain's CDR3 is CASSLARRTGNTGELFF. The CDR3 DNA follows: TGCGCCAGCAGCTTGGCCAGAAGGACAGGGAACACCGGGGAGCTGTTTTTT.

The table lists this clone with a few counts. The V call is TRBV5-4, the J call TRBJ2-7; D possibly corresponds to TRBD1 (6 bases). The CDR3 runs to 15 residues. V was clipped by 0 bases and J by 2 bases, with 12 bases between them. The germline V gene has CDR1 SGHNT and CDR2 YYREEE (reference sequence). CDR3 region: CASSLATGLTYEQYF. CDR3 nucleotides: TGTGCCAGCAGCTTGGCCACAGGGCTAACCTACGAGCAGTACTTC.

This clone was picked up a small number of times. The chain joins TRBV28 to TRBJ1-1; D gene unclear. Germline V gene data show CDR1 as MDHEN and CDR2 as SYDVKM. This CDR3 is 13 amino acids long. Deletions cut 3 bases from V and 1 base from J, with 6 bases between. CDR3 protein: CASSFAANTEAFF. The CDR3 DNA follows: TGTGCCAGCAGTTTTGCCGCGAACACTGAAGCTTTCTTT.

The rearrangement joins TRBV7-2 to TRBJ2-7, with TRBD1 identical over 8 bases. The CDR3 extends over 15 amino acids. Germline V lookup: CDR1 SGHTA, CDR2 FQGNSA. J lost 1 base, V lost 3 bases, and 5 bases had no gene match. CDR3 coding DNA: TGTGCCAGCAGCTTGCAGGACAGGGAGTCCTACGAGCAGTACTTC. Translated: CASSLQDRESYEQYF.

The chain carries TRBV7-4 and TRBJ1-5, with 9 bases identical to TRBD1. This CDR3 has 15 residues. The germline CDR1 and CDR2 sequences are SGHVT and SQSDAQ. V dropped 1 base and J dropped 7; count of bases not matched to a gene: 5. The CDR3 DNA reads TGTGCCAGCAGCTTAGGGGACAGGGAGGCGCAGCCCCAGCATTTT. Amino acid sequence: CASSLGDREAQPQHF.

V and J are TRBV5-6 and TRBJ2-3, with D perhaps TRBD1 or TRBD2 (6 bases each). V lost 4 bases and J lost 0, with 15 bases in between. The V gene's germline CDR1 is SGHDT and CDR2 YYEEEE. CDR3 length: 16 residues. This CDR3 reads CASSPLRGRSTDTQYF. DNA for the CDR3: TGTGCCAGCAGCCCGCTAAGGGGGAGGAGCACAGATACGCAGTATTTT.

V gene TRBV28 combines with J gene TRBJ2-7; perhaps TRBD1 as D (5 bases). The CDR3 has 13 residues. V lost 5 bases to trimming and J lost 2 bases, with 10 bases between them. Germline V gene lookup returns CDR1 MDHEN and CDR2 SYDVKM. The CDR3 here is CASSPGIAYEQYF. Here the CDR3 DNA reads TGTGCCAGCAGTCCAGGGATCGCCTACGAGCAGTACTTC.

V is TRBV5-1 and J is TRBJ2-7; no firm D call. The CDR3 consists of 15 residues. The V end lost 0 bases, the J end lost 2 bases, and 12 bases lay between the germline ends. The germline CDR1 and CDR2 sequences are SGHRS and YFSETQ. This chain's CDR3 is CASSLASTQTYEQYF. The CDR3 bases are TGCGCCAGCAGCTTGGCGTCGACTCAAACCTACGAGCAGTACTTC.

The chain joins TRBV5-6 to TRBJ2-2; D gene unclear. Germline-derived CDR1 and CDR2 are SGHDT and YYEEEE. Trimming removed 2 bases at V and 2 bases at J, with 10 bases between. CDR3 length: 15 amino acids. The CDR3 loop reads CASSFFSRNTGELFF. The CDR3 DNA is TGTGCCAGCAGCTTTTTCAGCCGAAACACCGGGGAGCTGTTTTTT.

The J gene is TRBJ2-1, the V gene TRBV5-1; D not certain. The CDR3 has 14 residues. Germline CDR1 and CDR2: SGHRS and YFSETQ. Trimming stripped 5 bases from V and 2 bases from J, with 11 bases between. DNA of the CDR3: TGCGCCAGCAGGTGGGGTAACGCCTACAATGAGCAGTTCTTC. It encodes CASRWGNAYNEQFF.

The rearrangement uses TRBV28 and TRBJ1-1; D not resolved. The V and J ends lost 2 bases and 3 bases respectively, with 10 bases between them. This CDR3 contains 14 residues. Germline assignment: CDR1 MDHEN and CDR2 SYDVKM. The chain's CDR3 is CASSLTTRDTEAFF. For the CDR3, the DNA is TGTGCCAGCAGTTTAACAACCCGGGACACTGAAGCTTTCTTT.

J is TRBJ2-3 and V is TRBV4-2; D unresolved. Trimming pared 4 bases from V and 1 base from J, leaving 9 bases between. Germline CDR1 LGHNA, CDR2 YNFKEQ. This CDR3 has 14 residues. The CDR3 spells CASSRPQGTDTQYF. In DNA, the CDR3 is TGTGCCAGCAGCCGACCTCAGGGCACAGATACGCAGTATTTT.

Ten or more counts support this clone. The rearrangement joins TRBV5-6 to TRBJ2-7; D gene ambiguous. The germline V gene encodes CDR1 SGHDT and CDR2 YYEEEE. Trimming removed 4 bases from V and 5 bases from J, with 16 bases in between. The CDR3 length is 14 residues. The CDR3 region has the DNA TGTGCCAGCAGCCGGTATCCGTTCATGCACGAGCAGTACTTC. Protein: CASSRYPFMHEQYF.

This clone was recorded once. CDR3 sequence: CVRSRGPGQETQYF. The CDR3 DNA sequence: TGTGTCAGAAGCCGTGGACCGGGCCAAGAGACCCAGTACTTC. This rearrangement joins TRBV7-5 to TRBJ2-5. TRBV7-5 is classified as a pseudogene. The CDR3 contains 14 residues.